The rows below give T cell receptor beta chains drawn from one sample of a study of Ad26.COV2.S vaccination and SARS-CoV-2 variants. TCRdb keeps only in-frame clones here, not all; method: immunoSEQ multiplex PCR. Of around 380,000 clones in the sample, about nine tenths were seen once. The source material was peripheral blood, sampled in a trial of Ad26.COV2.S vaccine versus placebo. The receptors were sampled from a person between 18 and 60 years old who received the Ad26.COV2.S COVID-19 vaccine or a placebo. Both conserved end residues are part of each CDR3. The order of the fields is CDR3 DNA, CDR3 protein, V gene, J gene, clone size, D gene, CDR3 length. D genes are given only for firm matches. Expanded clones are given a class, and other clones once, few, many or no size at all.

DNA: TGTGCCAGCAGCCAACCTCCGACGATTGAGCAGTTCTTC; CDR3: CASSQPPTIEQFF; V: TRBV3-1/TRBV3-2; J: TRBJ2-1; size: -; D: -; length: 13
DNA: TGTGCCAGCAGCTTGTACCTGACAGGGGAAAAACTGTTTTTT; CDR3: CASSLYLTGEKLFF; V: TRBV11-2; J: TRBJ1-4; size: -; D: TRBD1; length: 14
DNA: TGTGCCAGCAGCCCCGCGCCGGGCGTAAATTCACCCCTCCACTTT; CDR3: CASSPAPGVNSPLHF; V: TRBV16; J: TRBJ1-6; size: -; D: -; length: 15
DNA: TGTGCCAGCAGCCAAGACGCAGGGGCTTATGGCTACACCTTC; CDR3: CASSQDAGAYGYTF; V: TRBV3-1/TRBV3-2; J: TRBJ1-2; size: -; D: -; length: 14
DNA: TGTGCCAGCAGCCAAGTTGCAGGGAATAATTCACCCCTCCACTTT; CDR3: CASSQVAGNNSPLHF; V: TRBV4-2; J: TRBJ1-6; size: -; D: -; length: 15
DNA: TGTGCCAGCAGTGAATATATGCCGGGCTACGAGCAGTACTTC; CDR3: CASSEYMPGYEQYF; V: TRBV6-1; J: TRBJ2-7; size: once; D: -; length: 14
DNA: TGCGCCAGCAGCCAAGTTGAGGGGAACTATGGCTACACCTTC; CDR3: CASSQVEGNYGYTF; V: TRBV4-3; J: TRBJ1-2; size: -; D: -; length: 14
DNA: TGTGCCAGCAGCTTGAGACAGGGGGCTGGGGCCAACGTCCTGACTTTC; CDR3: CASSLRQGAGANVLTF; V: TRBV7-9; J: TRBJ2-6; size: -; D: TRBD1; length: 16
DNA: TGCAGCGGGAAACGGGACCGTAACACCGGGGAGCTGTTTTTT; CDR3: CSGKRDRNTGELFF; V: TRBV29-1; J: TRBJ2-2; size: -; D: -; length: 14
DNA: TGCGCCAGCAGCCAAGATTATGGAGGGACAGCAGCCTACGAGCAGTACTTC; CDR3: CASSQDYGGTAAYEQYF; V: TRBV4-3; J: TRBJ2-7; size: -; D: -; length: 17
DNA: TGTGCCAGTAGTATCGGACAGGACCTCTCTGGAAACACCATATATTTT; CDR3: CASSIGQDLSGNTIYF; V: TRBV19; J: TRBJ1-3; size: once; D: TRBD1; length: 16
DNA: TGTGCCACCCGGGCCAACGGGGGCTATGGCTACACCTTC; CDR3: CATRANGGYGYTF; V: TRBV6-5; J: TRBJ1-2; size: once; D: -; length: 13
DNA: TGTGCCAGCAGCGCCCGAGATGGGAGAGGCAACGTCCTGACTTTC; CDR3: CASSARDGRGNVLTF; V: TRBV7-2; J: TRBJ2-6; size: -; D: -; length: 15
DNA: TGTGCCAGCAGTCGTCCAGGGACAGAAGGCGGCTACACCTTC; CDR3: CASSRPGTEGGYTF; V: TRBV7-2; J: TRBJ1-2; size: -; D: TRBD1; length: 14
DNA: TGTGCCAGCAGCCACGTTCCAGTGATGAACACTGAAGCTTTCTTT; CDR3: CASSHVPVMNTEAFF; V: TRBV3-1/TRBV3-2; J: TRBJ1-1; size: -; D: -; length: 15
DNA: TGTGCCAGCAGCGGACTAGCCTACGAGCAGTACTTC; CDR3: CASSGLAYEQYF; V: TRBV6-2/TRBV6-3; J: TRBJ2-7; size: -; D: TRBD2; length: 12
DNA: TGTGCCAGCAGTTACTCCCGGACGGTGGGGCAAGAGACCCAGTACTTC; CDR3: CASSYSRTVGQETQYF; V: TRBV6-2/TRBV6-3; J: TRBJ2-5; size: -; D: -; length: 16
DNA: TGCGCCAGCAGCTTGGGATTCAACTATGGCTACACCTTC; CDR3: CASSLGFNYGYTF; V: TRBV5-1; J: TRBJ1-2; size: few; D: -; length: 13
DNA: TGTGCCAGCAGCCAAGATCCCGGGACTAGCGGGGCTGAGCAGTTCTTC; CDR3: CASSQDPGTSGAEQFF; V: TRBV3-1/TRBV3-2; J: TRBJ2-1; size: -; D: TRBD2; length: 16
DNA: TGTGCCAGTAGTCAGGGACAGGCATTGAACACTGAAGCTTTCTTT; CDR3: CASSQGQALNTEAFF; V: TRBV19; J: TRBJ1-1; size: once; D: TRBD1; length: 15
DNA: TGTGCCAGCAGTGAAGGGACTAGTTCGTTCAATGAGCAGTTCTTC; CDR3: CASSEGTSSFNEQFF; V: TRBV2; J: TRBJ2-1; size: -; D: TRBD2; length: 15
DNA: TGCGCCAGCAGCGCCGTTCGCGGGGCTGAAGCTTTCTTT; CDR3: CASSAVRGAEAFF; V: TRBV5-1; J: TRBJ1-1; size: -; D: -; length: 13
DNA: TGTGCCAGCACCTACCCCCGGGAGAGCGGCTACACCTTC; CDR3: CASTYPRESGYTF; V: TRBV7-9; J: TRBJ1-2; size: -; D: -; length: 13
DNA: TGTGCCAGCAGAGCCTCCGGGACTAGCTGGACAAGCGAGCAGTACTTC; CDR3: CASRASGTSWTSEQYF; V: TRBV2; J: TRBJ2-7; size: -; D: TRBD2; length: 16
DNA: TGTGCCGGCGATAAGGGGGGGAACGAAAAACTGTTTTTT; CDR3: CAGDKGGNEKLFF; V: TRBV30; J: TRBJ1-4; size: -; D: -; length: 13
DNA: TGTGCCAGCAGTGAAGCCTATCGGGCGGTTCTCTACAATGAGCAGTTCTTC; CDR3: CASSEAYRAVLYNEQFF; V: TRBV2; J: TRBJ2-1; size: -; D: -; length: 17
DNA: TGTGCCAGCAGTGAAAGACAGAGCAATCAGCCCCAGCATTTT; CDR3: CASSERQSNQPQHF; V: TRBV2; J: TRBJ1-5; size: -; D: -; length: 14
DNA: TGTGCCAGCACTGGACTAGCGGGGAAGGGCGGGGAGCTGTTTTTT; CDR3: CASTGLAGKGGELFF; V: TRBV2; J: TRBJ2-2; size: -; D: TRBD2; length: 15
DNA: TGTGCCAGCAGTTCTTGGAGGGTCCGGGACACTGAAGCTTTCTTT; CDR3: CASSSWRVRDTEAFF; V: TRBV28; J: TRBJ1-1; size: -; D: -; length: 15
DNA: TGTGCCAGCAGCTTAGCCGGCAGGGGAGCAACAGATACGCAGTATTTT; CDR3: CASSLAGRGATDTQYF; V: TRBV7-2; J: TRBJ2-3; size: -; D: -; length: 16
DNA: TGCGCCAGCAGCCAGGGGGGGCTGAACACTGAAGCTTTCTTT; CDR3: CASSQGGLNTEAFF; V: TRBV4-3; J: TRBJ1-1; size: -; D: -; length: 14
DNA: TGTGCCAGCAGTGCGGACAGGGCGAATGGCTACACCTTC; CDR3: CASSADRANGYTF; V: TRBV2; J: TRBJ1-2; size: -; D: TRBD1; length: 13
DNA: TGCGCCAGCAGCTTGGACGGGGAGACCCAGTACTTC; CDR3: CASSLDGETQYF; V: TRBV5-1; J: TRBJ2-5; size: -; D: -; length: 12
DNA: TGTGCCAGTAGGCAAGGGGGTAGCTGGTCCCAGCATTTT; CDR3: CASRQGGSWSQHF; V: TRBV19; J: TRBJ1-5; size: -; D: -; length: 13
DNA: TGCGCCAGCAGCTTGGGGGTAGGGGACTACGAGCAGTACTTC; CDR3: CASSLGVGDYEQYF; V: TRBV5-1; J: TRBJ2-7; size: -; D: -; length: 14
DNA: TGTGCCAGCAGCCAGGAGGGGTTGAAGCCCCAGCATTTT; CDR3: CASSQEGLKPQHF; V: TRBV3-1/TRBV3-2; J: TRBJ1-5; size: -; D: -; length: 13
DNA: TGTGCCAGCAGCTTAGATGGAAGGGTAGGAGATACGCAGTATTTT; CDR3: CASSLDGRVGDTQYF; V: TRBV11-2; J: TRBJ2-3; size: -; D: -; length: 15
DNA: TGCGCCAGCAGCTTGGGTAGGACTAGCGGGGGGGTCTACAATGAGCAGTTCTTC; CDR3: CASSLGRTSGGVYNEQFF; V: TRBV5-1; J: TRBJ2-1; size: -; D: TRBD2; length: 18
DNA: TGTGCCAGCAGCTTAGGACATTCCTCCTACGAGCAGTACTTC; CDR3: CASSLGHSSYEQYF; V: TRBV7-2; J: TRBJ2-7; size: -; D: -; length: 14
DNA: TGTGCCAGCAGCGTAGACCCGGTCGGTGGCACAGATACGCAGTATTTT; CDR3: CASSVDPVGGTDTQYF; V: TRBV9; J: TRBJ2-3; size: few; D: -; length: 16
DNA: TGTGCCAGCAGTATGGACAGTTCCTACGAGCAGTACTTC; CDR3: CASSMDSSYEQYF; V: TRBV12-3/TRBV12-4; J: TRBJ2-7; size: few; D: -; length: 13
DNA: TGCGCCAGCAGCGGTTGGGACAGGGGAGGAGAGACCCAGTACTTC; CDR3: CASSGWDRGGETQYF; V: TRBV5-1; J: TRBJ2-5; size: -; D: TRBD1; length: 15
DNA: TGTGCCAGCAGCCCGACAGAGGCATTCCCTTATAATTCACCCCTCCACTTT; CDR3: CASSPTEAFPYNSPLHF; V: TRBV5-5; J: TRBJ1-6; size: -; D: -; length: 17
DNA: TGTGCCAGCAGCTTGGGTGGCAGCCTACGTGAAAAACTGTTTTTT; CDR3: CASSLGGSLREKLFF; V: TRBV5-8; J: TRBJ1-4; size: -; D: -; length: 15
DNA: TGTGCCAGTAGCCCAGACCGGGACAGTTATTCACCCCTCCACTTT; CDR3: CASSPDRDSYSPLHF; V: TRBV19; J: TRBJ1-6; size: few; D: TRBD1; length: 15
DNA: TGTGCCAGCAGCTTAGCCCCTTTGATGACAGGACATTCACCCCTCCACTTT; CDR3: CASSLAPLMTGHSPLHF; V: TRBV7-6; J: TRBJ1-6; size: -; D: -; length: 17